Listed below are T cell receptor beta chains from one sample, sequenced in a study of blood T cell repertoires in COVID-19. Sequenced by immunoSEQ multiplex PCR; TCRdb stores in-frame clones only, minus some. The profile shows a few hundred thousand clones, around 85% of them singletons. Sequencing was performed on peripheral blood. These TCRs come from a woman aged 18 to 35 with acute or convalescent COVID-19. Each CDR3 is given with its conserved first and last residue. The D gene is left open where the match is weak. A row's size may be missing; if present it is once, few, many or a size class.

D	V	size	J	DNA	CDR3
-	TRBV7-9	medium-sized	TRBJ1-3	TGTGCCAGCAGCTTAGCCAGTGTAAACACCATATATTTT	CASSLASVNTIYF
-	TRBV7-9	-	TRBJ1-2	TGTGCCAGCAGCTTACTCCGCGGCCTCTATGGCTACACCTTC	CASSLLRGLYGYTF
-	TRBV3-1/TRBV3-2	-	TRBJ1-5	TGTGCCAGCAGCGATTCCAGGGAGGGGAATCAGCCCCAGCATTTT	CASSDSREGNQPQHF
-	TRBV27	-	TRBJ2-2	TGTGCCAGCAGCCCGTACACCGGGGAGCTGTTTTTT	CASSPYTGELFF
-	TRBV7-2	-	TRBJ1-2	TGTGCCAGCAGCTTGGACAGTAAAGACTATGGCTACACCTTC	CASSLDSKDYGYTF
TRBD1	TRBV9	-	TRBJ1-5	TGTGCCAGCAGCGAGGGGGCTAAGCAGCCCCAGCATTTT	CASSEGAKQPQHF
-	TRBV20-1	-	TRBJ2-1	TGCAGTGGCCCTCAGGACTCTGAGCAGTTCTTC	CSGPQDSEQFF
-	TRBV5-4	-	TRBJ2-5	TGTGCCAGCAGCGTCGGGACTCAAGAGACCCAGTACTTC	CASSVGTQETQYF
-	TRBV27	-	TRBJ1-1	TGTGCCAGCAGTTACGGTGGGGGAGGAGGCACTGAAGCTTTCTTT	CASSYGGGGGTEAFF
-	TRBV4-1	-	TRBJ1-3	TGCGCCAGCAGTCCGTTGACAATAACCGGAAACACCATATATTTT	CASSPLTITGNTIYF
-	TRBV12-3/TRBV12-4	-	TRBJ1-1	TGTGCCAGCAGTCTCGGGGATCCCCTTGAAGCTTTCTTT	CASSLGDPLEAFF
TRBD1	TRBV5-1	-	TRBJ1-1	TGCGCCAGCAGCCAATCCGGGACAGGGGATCAAGCTTTCTTT	CASSQSGTGDQAFF